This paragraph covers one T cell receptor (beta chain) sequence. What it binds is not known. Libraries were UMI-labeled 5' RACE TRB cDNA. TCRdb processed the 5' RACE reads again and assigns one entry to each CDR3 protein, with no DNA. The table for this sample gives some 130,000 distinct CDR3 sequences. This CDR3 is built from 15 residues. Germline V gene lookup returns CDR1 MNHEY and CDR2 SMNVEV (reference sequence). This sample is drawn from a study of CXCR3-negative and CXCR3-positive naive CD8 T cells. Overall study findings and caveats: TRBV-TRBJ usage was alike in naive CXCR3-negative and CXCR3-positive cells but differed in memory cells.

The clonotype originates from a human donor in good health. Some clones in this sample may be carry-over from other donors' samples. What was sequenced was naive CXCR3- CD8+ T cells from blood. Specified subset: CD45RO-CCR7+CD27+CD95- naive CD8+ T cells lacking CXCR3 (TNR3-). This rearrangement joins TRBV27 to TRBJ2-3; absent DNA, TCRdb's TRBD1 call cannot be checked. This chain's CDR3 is CASSFQGASTDTQYF.